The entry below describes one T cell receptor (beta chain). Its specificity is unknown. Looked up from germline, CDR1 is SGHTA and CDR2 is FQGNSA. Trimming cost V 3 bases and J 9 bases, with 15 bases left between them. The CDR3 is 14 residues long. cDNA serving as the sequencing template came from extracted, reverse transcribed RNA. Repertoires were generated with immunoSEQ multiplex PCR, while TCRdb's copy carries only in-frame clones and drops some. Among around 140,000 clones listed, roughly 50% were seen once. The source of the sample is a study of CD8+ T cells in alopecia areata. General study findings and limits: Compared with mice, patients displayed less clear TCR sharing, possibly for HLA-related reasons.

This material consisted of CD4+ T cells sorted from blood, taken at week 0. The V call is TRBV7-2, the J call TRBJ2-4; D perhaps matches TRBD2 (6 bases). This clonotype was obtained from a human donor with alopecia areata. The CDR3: CASSFVRQAGIQYF. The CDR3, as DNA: TGTGCCAGCAGCTTTGTACGGCAAGCGGGCATTCAGTACTTC.